The sample holds a few counts of the clone carrying this TCR beta chain. Study processing details: Scientists estimated how many nucleated cells there were by amplifying reference gene primers. Measured with immunoSEQ multiplex PCR; TCRdb has only the in-frame clones, and not every one. V and J calls and clone size are copied from that table; D and trimming were computed from the DNA. The data hold roughly 410,000 clones, with around 87% observed a single time. Patients at the Seattle site were enrolled during active infection and followed longitudinally. The junction had 14 bases not matched to a gene; V was cut back by 0 bases and J by 1 base. This CDR3 has 19 residues. Germline lookup yields CDR1 LGHDT and CDR2 YNNKEL (reference sequence). The sample belongs to a study of blood T cell repertoires in COVID-19. Study details: Both acute and convalescent COVID-19 samples were obtained from the United States, Italy and Spain. PBMCs, B-cell-depleted T cells, or T cells provided the cDNA or gDNA that made up the material.

The sequenced material came from peripheral blood. The receptor comes from a woman aged 55-70 years with COVID-19, enrolled during active disease. The chain recombines TRBV3-1 (or the pseudogene TRBV3-2) with TRBJ1-2; 7 bases map to TRBD1. CDR3 nucleotide sequence: TGTGCCAGCAGCCAAGATGGGGTCCTAGGGACAGCGAGTAACTATGGCTACACCTTC. It translates to CASSQDGVLGTASNYGYTF.